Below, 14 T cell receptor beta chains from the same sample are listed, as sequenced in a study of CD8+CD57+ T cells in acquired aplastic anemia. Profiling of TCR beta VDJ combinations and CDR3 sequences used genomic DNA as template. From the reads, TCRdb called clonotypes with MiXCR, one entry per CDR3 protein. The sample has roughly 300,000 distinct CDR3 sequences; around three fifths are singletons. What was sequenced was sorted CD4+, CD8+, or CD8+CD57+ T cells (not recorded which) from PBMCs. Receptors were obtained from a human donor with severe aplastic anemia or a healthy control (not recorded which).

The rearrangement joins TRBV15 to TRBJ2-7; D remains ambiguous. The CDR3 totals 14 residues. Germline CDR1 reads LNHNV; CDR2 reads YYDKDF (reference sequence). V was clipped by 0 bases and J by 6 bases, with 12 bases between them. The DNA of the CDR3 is TGTGCCACCAGCAGAGATCCGGCCCCCCTCGAGCAGTACTTC. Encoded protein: CATSRDPAPLEQYF.

The CDR3 loop reads CASKHIRDREHNEQFF. Written as DNA, the CDR3 is TGTGCCAGCAAACACATCCGGGACAGGGAACACAATGAGCAGTTCTTC. V usage is TRBV2 and J usage is TRBJ2-1, with 9 bases lining up with TRBD1. V shed 7 bases, J shed 5 bases, and the junction held 12 bases outside the gene matches. CDR3 length: 16 amino acids. Germline lookup yields CDR1 SNHLY and CDR2 FYNNEI. The entire variable domain, with the rest obtained from reference TRBV2 and TRBJ2-1, is as follows: EPEVTQTPSHQVTQMGQEVILRCVPISNHLYFYWYRQILGQKVEFLVSFYNNEISEKSEIFDDQFSVERPDGSNFTLKIRSTKLEDSAMYFCASKHIRDREHNEQFFGPGTRLTVL.

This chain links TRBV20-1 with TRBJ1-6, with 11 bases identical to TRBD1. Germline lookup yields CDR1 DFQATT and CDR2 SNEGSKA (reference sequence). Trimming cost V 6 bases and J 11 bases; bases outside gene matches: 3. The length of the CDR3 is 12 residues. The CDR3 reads CSAGTGGAPLHF. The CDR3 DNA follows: TGCAGTGCCGGGACAGGGGGGGCACCCCTCCACTTT.

The CDR3 sequence is CSARRLAGARQETQYF. The CDR3 DNA follows: TGCAGTGCTAGGCGACTAGCGGGAGCCCGCCAAGAGACCCAGTACTTC. The chain couples TRBV20-1 to TRBJ2-5, with TRBD2 matching over 12 bases. The CDR3 is 16 residues long. The junction had 6 bases not matched to a gene; V was cut back by 3 bases and J by 1 base. The germline V gene has CDR1 DFQATT and CDR2 SNEGSKA (reference sequence).

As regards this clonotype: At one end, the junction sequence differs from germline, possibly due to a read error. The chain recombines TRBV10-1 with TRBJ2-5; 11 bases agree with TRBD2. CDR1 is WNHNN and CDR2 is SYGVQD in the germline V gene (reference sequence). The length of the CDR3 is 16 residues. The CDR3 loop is CASSEGLAGGQVTQYF. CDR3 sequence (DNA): TGCGCCAGCAGTGAGGGGCTAGCGGGGGGTCAAGTGACCCAGTACTTC.

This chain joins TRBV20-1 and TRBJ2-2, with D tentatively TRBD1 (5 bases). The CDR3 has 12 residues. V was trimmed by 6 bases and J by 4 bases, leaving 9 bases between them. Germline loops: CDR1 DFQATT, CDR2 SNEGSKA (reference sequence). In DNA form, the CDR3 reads TGCAGTGCAACCCAGGGCACCGGGGAGCTGTTTTTT. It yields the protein CSATQGTGELFF.

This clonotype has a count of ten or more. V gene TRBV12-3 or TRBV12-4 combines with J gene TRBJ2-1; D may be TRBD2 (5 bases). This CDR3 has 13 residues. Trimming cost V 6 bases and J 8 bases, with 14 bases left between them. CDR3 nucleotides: TGTGCCAGCAGGACGAGAGGGAACTATGAGCAGTTCTTC. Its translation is CASRTRGNYEQFF.

The CDR3 region has the DNA TGTGCCAGCAGCTTCTCGCGATTGGGTGAGCAGTTCTTC. Protein: CASSFSRLGEQFF. The chain combines TRBV9 with TRBJ2-1; D unresolved. V was clipped by 4 bases and J by 9 bases, with 14 bases between them. The CDR3 is 13 residues long. From germline, CDR1 is SGDLS and CDR2 YYNGEE. Together with reference TRBV9 and TRBJ2-1, the CDR3 gives the full variable domain: DSGVTQTPKHLITATGQRVTLRCSPRSGDLSVYWYQQSLDQGLQFLIQYYNGEERAKGNILERFSAQQFPDLHSELNLSSLELGDSALYFCASSFSRLGEQFFGPGTRLTVL.

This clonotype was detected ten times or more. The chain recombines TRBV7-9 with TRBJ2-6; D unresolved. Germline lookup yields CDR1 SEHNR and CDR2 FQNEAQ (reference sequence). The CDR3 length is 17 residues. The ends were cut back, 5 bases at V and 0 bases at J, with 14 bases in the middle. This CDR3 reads CASSVWTGRSGANVLTF. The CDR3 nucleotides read TGTGCCAGCAGCGTCTGGACCGGGCGCTCTGGGGCCAACGTCCTGACTTTC.

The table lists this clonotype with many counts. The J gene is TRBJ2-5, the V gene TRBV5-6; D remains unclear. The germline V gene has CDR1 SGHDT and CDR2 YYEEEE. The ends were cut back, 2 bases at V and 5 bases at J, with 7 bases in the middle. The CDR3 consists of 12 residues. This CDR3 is CASSLRFETQYF. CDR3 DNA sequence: TGTGCCAGCAGCTTACGGTTTGAGACCCAGTACTTC. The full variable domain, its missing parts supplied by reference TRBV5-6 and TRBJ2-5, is DAGVTQSPTHLIKTRGQQVTLRCSPKSGHDTVSWYQQALGQGPQFIFQYYEEEERQRGNFPDRFSGHQFPNYSSELNVNALLLGDSALYLCASSLRFETQYFGPGTRLLVL.

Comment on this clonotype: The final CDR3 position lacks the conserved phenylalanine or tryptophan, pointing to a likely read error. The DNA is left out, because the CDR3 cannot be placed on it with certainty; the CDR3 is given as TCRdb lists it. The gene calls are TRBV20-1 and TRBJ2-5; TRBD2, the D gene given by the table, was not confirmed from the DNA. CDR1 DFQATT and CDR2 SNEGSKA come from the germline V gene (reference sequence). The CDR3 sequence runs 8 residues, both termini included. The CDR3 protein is CSARSETS.

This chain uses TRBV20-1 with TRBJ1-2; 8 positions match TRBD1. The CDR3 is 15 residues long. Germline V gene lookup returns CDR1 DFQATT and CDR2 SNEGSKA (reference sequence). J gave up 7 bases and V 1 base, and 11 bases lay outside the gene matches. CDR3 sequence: CSARVTGGKVGGYTF. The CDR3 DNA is TGCAGTGCTAGAGTCACAGGGGGAAAGGTTGGTGGCTACACCTTC.

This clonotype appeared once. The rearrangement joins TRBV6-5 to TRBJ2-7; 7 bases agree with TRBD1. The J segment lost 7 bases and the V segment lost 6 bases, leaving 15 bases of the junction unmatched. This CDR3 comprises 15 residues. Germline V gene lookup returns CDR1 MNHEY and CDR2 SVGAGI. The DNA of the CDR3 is TGTGCCAGCAGCTCACAAGGGGGCCGGACCGGGGAGCAGTACTTC. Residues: CASSSQGGRTGEQYF.

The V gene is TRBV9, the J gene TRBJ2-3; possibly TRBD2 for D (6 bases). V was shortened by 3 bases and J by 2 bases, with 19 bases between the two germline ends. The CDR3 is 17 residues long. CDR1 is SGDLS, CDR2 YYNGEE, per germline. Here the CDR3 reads CASSATKAGRITDTQYF. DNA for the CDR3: TGTGCCAGCAGCGCAACGAAGGCGGGGAGGATCACAGATACGCAGTATTTT.